The sequence of this T cell receptor beta chain was determined in a study of T cell responses to AZD1222 COVID-19 vaccine. On the study more broadly: Researchers grouped second doses given at about 4 or about 12 weeks into one pool.

TCRdb's table, derived via immunoSEQ multiplex PCR, lists solely in-frame clones and lacks some. This sample has 150,000 to 200,000 clones, with 88% found just once. Study-level results: Females outnumbered males among donors, who were mostly white British; clonal diversity was possibly underestimated. Nearly half of spike-specific TCRs reportedly target unmutated variant regions. Researchers report vaccine-associated CD4 TCRs spanning spike, with dominance at 160-218 and 743-854.

Worth noting for this clone: What it recognizes is unknown.

In germline, CDR1 is SGHRS, CDR2 YFSETQ. The V segment lost 4 bases and the J segment 8 bases; nucleotides outside the gene matches: 15. CDR3 size: 16 residues. The chain has TRBV5-1 and TRBJ2-1; 7 bases line up with TRBD1. The origin of this receptor is an adult in good health. Sample: peripheral blood, taken on day 0 of AZD1222 vaccination. The CDR3 spells CASSTSRTGREDEQFF. DNA for the CDR3: TGCGCCAGCAGCACCTCTAGGACAGGTCGTGAGGATGAGCAGTTCTTC.